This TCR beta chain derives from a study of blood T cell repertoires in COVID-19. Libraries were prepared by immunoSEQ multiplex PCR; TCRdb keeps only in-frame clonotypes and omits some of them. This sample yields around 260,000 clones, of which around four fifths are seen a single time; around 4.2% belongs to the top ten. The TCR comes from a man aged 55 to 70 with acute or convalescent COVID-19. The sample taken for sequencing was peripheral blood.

The CDR3 region is CASSPAYSYNEQFF. CDR3 nucleotide sequence: TGTGCCAGCTCACCGGCATACTCCTACAATGAGCAGTTCTTC. The rearrangement links TRBV18 to TRBJ2-1; D is unclear. This CDR3 comprises 14 residues. Trimming took off 3 bases at V and 0 bases at J, with 6 bases between the two ends. From germline, CDR1 is KGHSH and CDR2 LQKENI.